Below are 28 T cell receptor beta chains sequenced from a single sample in a study of T cell responses to AZD1222 COVID-19 vaccine. Profiling relied on immunoSEQ multiplex PCR, and the TCRdb table lists in-frame clones only, not all of them. The data contain 150,000 to 190,000 clones, around nine tenths of them singletons. The material sequenced was peripheral blood, taken on day 0 of AZD1222 vaccination. The receptors here all came from an adult in good health.

In regard to this clone: Other DNA sequences within the sample encode an identical CDR3. The CDR3: CSARGYEQYF. CDR3 DNA sequence: TGCAGTGCTAGAGGATACGAGCAGTACTTC. The chain uses TRBV20-1 and TRBJ2-7; D is undetermined. Germline values: CDR1 DFQATT, CDR2 SNEGSKA (reference sequence). The V end was cut by 1 base, the J end by 4 bases, with 2 bases between. The CDR3 extends over 10 amino acids.

The chain joins TRBV4-1 to TRBJ1-5, with D maybe TRBD1 (5 bases). Germline V lookup: CDR1 MGHRA, CDR2 YSYEKL. Trimming cost V 0 bases and J 9 bases, with 15 bases left between them. There are 15 residues in the CDR3. The CDR3 sequence is CASSQEVTVRGPQHF. The CDR3 DNA follows: TGCGCCAGCAGCCAAGAGGTGACAGTTCGAGGGCCCCAGCATTTT.

The rearrangement links TRBV28 to TRBJ2-7; TRBD1 is a possible D gene (6 bases). The CDR3 extends over 14 amino acids. From germline, CDR1 is MDHEN and CDR2 SYDVKM. Trimming stripped 5 bases from V and 3 bases from J, with 14 bases between. The CDR3 region has the DNA TGTGCCAGCAGTAAATTGGACAGCAACTACGAGCAGTACTTC. Residues: CASSKLDSNYEQYF.

The chain joins TRBV2 to TRBJ1-6; maybe TRBD1 (6 bases). V was cut by 6 bases and J by 5 bases, with 23 bases left in between. The CDR3 is 18 amino acids. Germline loops: CDR1 SNHLY, CDR2 FYNNEI. The DNA for the CDR3 is TGTGCCAGCAGCCTCGGGACACCCGGACGGCCCGATAATTCACCCCTCCACTTT. It translates to CASSLGTPGRPDNSPLHF.

The CDR3 region is CASSQARDNPNTEAFF. The CDR3 DNA sequence: TGCGCCAGCAGCCAAGCCCGGGACAACCCGAACACTGAAGCTTTCTTT. This rearrangement joins TRBV4-1 to TRBJ1-1; TRBD1 is a possible D gene (6 bases). Germline CDR1 is MGHRA and CDR2 is YSYEKL. The CDR3 spans 16 residues. V dropped 1 base and J dropped 1 base, with 13 bases sitting between them.

The chain has TRBV19 and TRBJ1-5; 7 bases map to TRBD1. V trimming: 3 bases; J trimming: 5 bases; junction bases outside the gene matches: 10. The CDR3 consists of 16 residues. Germline V gene lookup returns CDR1 LNHDA and CDR2 SQIVND (reference sequence). The DNA of the CDR3 is TGTGCCAGTAGTATGGAGCGACAGGGAAGGGATCAGCCCCAGCATTTT. Its translation: CASSMERQGRDQPQHF.

The rearrangement uses TRBV7-6 and TRBJ2-2; D is uncertain. The CDR3 is made up of 15 amino acids. V lost 3 bases and J 5 bases, leaving 13 bases between the germline ends. Germline CDR1 SGHVS, CDR2 FNYEAQ. CDR3 loop: CASSFQLLDTGELFF. Here the CDR3 DNA reads TGTGCCAGCAGCTTCCAGCTTCTGGATACCGGGGAGCTGTTTTTT.

The J gene is TRBJ1-3, the V gene TRBV12-3 or TRBV12-4, with D unclear. This CDR3 is 13 amino acids long. With 0 bases removed from V and 8 bases from J, the gap between germline ends came to 8 bases. CDR3 protein: CASSLAPGYTIYF. As DNA, the CDR3 is TGTGCCAGCAGTTTAGCACCGGGGTACACCATATATTTT.

The chain joins TRBV19 to TRBJ1-1; 7 positions match TRBD1. Per the germline V gene, CDR1 is LNHDA and CDR2 is SQIVND (reference sequence). The CDR3 is made up of 15 amino acids. J lost 4 bases, V lost 5 bases, and 10 bases had no gene match. CDR3 DNA: TGTGCCAGTAGTCCGGACAGGCGACCACTCACTGAAGCTTTCTTT. Residues: CASSPDRRPLTEAFF. Full variable domain (rest looked up from reference TRBV19 and TRBJ1-1): DGGITQSPKYLFRKEGQNVTLSCEQNLNHDAMYWYRQDPGQGLRLIYYSQIVNDFQKGDIAEGYSVSREKKESFPLTVTSAQKNPTAFYLCASSPDRRPLTEAFFGQGTRLTVV.

The table lists this clone with a count of one. V is TRBV12-3 or TRBV12-4 and J is TRBJ2-1, with unresolved D. The V and J ends lost 3 bases and 9 bases respectively, with 12 bases between them. This CDR3 has 13 residues. The CDR3 region has the DNA TGTGCCAGCAGTTTTAATTTTGGATCTGAGCAGTTCTTC. Translating gives CASSFNFGSEQFF.

The rearrangement links TRBV6-5 to TRBJ2-4, with D possibly being TRBD1 or TRBD2 (6 bases each). Per the germline V gene, CDR1 is MNHEY and CDR2 is SVGAGI. The CDR3 has 14 residues. V was clipped by 6 bases and J by 0 bases, with 9 bases between them. This chain's CDR3 is CASRGGLAKNIQYF. The CDR3 bases are TGTGCCAGCAGAGGGGGGCTAGCCAAAAACATTCAGTACTTC.

The genes are TRBV10-3 and TRBJ2-2, with TRBD2 matching over 10 bases. J was trimmed by 4 bases and V by 8 bases; bases with no gene match: 13. CDR1 and CDR2 from the germline V gene are ENHRY and SYGVKD. The CDR3 extends over 17 amino acids. The CDR3 here is CAISGLAEPSGTGELFF. As DNA, the CDR3 is TGTGCCATCTCCGGACTAGCGGAACCCTCAGGCACCGGGGAGCTGTTTTTT.

The gene calls are TRBV9 and TRBJ1-1, with unresolved D. The CDR3 consists of 14 residues. Trimming pared 0 bases from V and 2 bases from J, leaving 8 bases between. Germline CDR1 and CDR2: SGDLS and YYNGEE. CDR3: CASSVEDLNTEAFF. The CDR3 nucleotides are TGTGCCAGCAGCGTAGAAGACTTAAACACTGAAGCTTTCTTT. The whole variable domain, remainder taken from reference TRBV9 and TRBJ1-1, is DSGVTQTPKHLITATGQRVTLRCSPRSGDLSVYWYQQSLDQGLQFLIQYYNGEERAKGNILERFSAQQFPDLHSELNLSSLELGDSALYFCASSVEDLNTEAFFGQGTRLTVV.

The chain combines TRBV15 with TRBJ2-1; TRBD2 matches 14 bases. J gave up 16 bases and V 3 bases, and 17 bases lay outside the gene matches. The CDR3 consists of 17 residues. Germline CDR1 is LNHNV and CDR2 is YYDKDF (reference sequence). In nucleotides, the CDR3 is TGTGCCACCAGCAGTCGGGTTGGGACTAGCGGGAGTGGGTTACTTTTCTTC. Translating it yields CATSSRVGTSGSGLLFF.

This chain connects TRBV12-3 or TRBV12-4 to TRBJ2-4; D is uncertain. V was pared by 3 bases and J by 7 bases, with 10 bases between. There are 13 residues in the CDR3. CDR3 region: CASSFNSPNIQYF. Here the CDR3 DNA reads TGTGCCAGCAGTTTTAACAGTCCCAACATTCAGTACTTC.

The rearrangement uses TRBV7-9 and TRBJ2-2, with 12 positions matching TRBD1. The CDR3 is 16 residues long. Germline V gene lookup returns CDR1 SEHNR and CDR2 FQNEAQ (reference sequence). After removal of 2 bases from V and 6 bases from J, the junction contained 4 bases not matched to a gene. In DNA, the CDR3 is TGTGCCAGCAGCTTAAGTGGGACAGGGGGCTCCGGGGAGCTGTTTTTT. This sequence encodes CASSLSGTGGSGELFF.

This clone was seen a few times. V usage is TRBV28 and J usage is TRBJ1-5, with a possible D match to TRBD1 (5 bases). Germline values: CDR1 MDHEN, CDR2 SYDVKM. V was shortened by 1 base and J by 4 bases, with 17 bases between the two germline ends. This CDR3 is 17 amino acids long. The CDR3 reads CASSLSWQGDINQPQHF. CDR3 sequence (DNA): TGTGCCAGCAGTTTATCGTGGCAGGGAGACATTAATCAGCCCCAGCATTTT.

The chain has TRBV7-3 and TRBJ2-1, with 7 bases fitting TRBD1. V shed 5 bases, J shed 4 bases, and the junction held 8 bases outside the gene matches. In germline, CDR1 is SGHTA, CDR2 FQGTGA. There are 15 residues in the CDR3. CDR3 nucleotides: TGTGCCAGCAGCCTCCGGGACAGTTATTACAATGAGCAGTTCTTC. This gives the protein CASSLRDSYYNEQFF.

This sequence joins TRBV7-2 and TRBJ1-2; no clear D. CDR3 length equals 12 residues. V was pared by 1 base and J by 7 bases, with 7 bases between. Germline-derived CDR1 and CDR2 are SGHTA and FQGNSA. CDR3 protein: CASSLDRVGYTF. CDR3 DNA: TGTGCCAGCAGCTTAGATCGGGTTGGCTACACCTTC.

V usage is TRBV27 and J usage is TRBJ1-2; unclear D gene. V was shortened by 7 bases and J by 7 bases, with 10 bases between the two germline ends. CDR1 is MNHEY, CDR2 SMNVEV, per germline (reference sequence). This CDR3 is built from 11 residues. The CDR3 region is CASKLGGGYTF. The DNA of the CDR3 is TGTGCCAGCAAATTGGGAGGTGGCTACACCTTC.

The chain couples TRBV6-5 to TRBJ2-7; D uncertain. CDR1 is MNHEY and CDR2 is SVGAGI in the germline V gene. The CDR3 has 13 residues. V lost 4 bases, J lost 2 bases, and 9 bases lay in between. The CDR3 DNA is TGTGCCAGCAGTTTTGGTCGTACCTACGAGCAGTACTTC. This gives the protein CASSFGRTYEQYF.

The rearrangement uses TRBV6-5 and TRBJ2-5; D may be TRBD2 (5 bases). This CDR3 is built from 13 residues. Germline V lookup: CDR1 MNHEY, CDR2 SVGAGI. The germline V and J ends were trimmed by 2 bases and 4 bases, with 8 bases remaining between them. As DNA, the CDR3 is TGTGCCAGCAGTTACAGGGAGATAGAGACCCAGTACTTC. Residues: CASSYREIETQYF.

The chain has TRBV7-2 and TRBJ2-7, with D tentatively TRBD1 (7 bases). CDR3 length: 14 amino acids. In germline, CDR1 is SGHTA, CDR2 FQGNSA. With 6 bases removed from V and 2 bases from J, the gap between germline ends came to 14 bases. The chain's CDR3 is CASRVQGGTYEQYF. Here the CDR3 DNA reads TGTGCCAGCAGGGTCCAGGGGGGAACCTACGAGCAGTACTTC. Based on the CDR3 plus reference TRBV7-2 and TRBJ2-7, the full variable domain is GAGVSQSPSNKVTEKGKDVELRCDPISGHTALYWYRQSLGQGLEFLIYFQGNSAPDKSGLPSDRFSAERTGGSVSTLTIQRTQQEDSAVYLCASRVQGGTYEQYFGPGTRLTVT.

This rearrangement joins TRBV18 to TRBJ2-5; no clear D. Trimming shortened V by 2 bases and J by 0 bases, and 4 bases separated the two germline ends. Germline V gives CDR1 KGHSH, CDR2 LQKENI. The CDR3 sequence is 13 residues long. In DNA form, the CDR3 reads TGTGCCAGCTCACCAGGACACCAAGAGACCCAGTACTTC. It encodes CASSPGHQETQYF.

The J gene is TRBJ1-2, the V gene TRBV7-3; D possibly corresponds to TRBD1 (5 bases). CDR3 length equals 14 residues. Per germline, CDR1 SGHTA and CDR2 FQGTGA. The V gene lost 5 bases and the J gene lost 0 bases, with 10 bases spanning the gap. The CDR3 loop reads CASSPTAANYGYTF. CDR3 nucleotides: TGTGCCAGCAGCCCGACAGCGGCTAACTATGGCTACACCTTC.

The V and J genes are TRBV28 and TRBJ1-1, with 8 bases lining up with TRBD1. The CDR3 consists of 16 residues. Germline V gives CDR1 MDHEN, CDR2 SYDVKM. The V and J ends lost 7 bases and 5 bases, in that order; junction bases with no gene match: 15. The CDR3 DNA follows: TGTGCCAGCACAGGGGCCAGGGGGCCCCGACGGACTGAAGCTTTCTTT. It specifies CASTGARGPRRTEAFF.

This clone was seen a single time. The chain employs TRBV4-2 and TRBJ1-4, with D uncertain. V shed 4 bases and J shed 4 bases, with 16 bases lying between them. Germline CDR1 LGHNA, CDR2 YNFKEQ. The CDR3 sequence is 16 residues long. The CDR3 sequence: CASSLLQRLGNEKLFF. The CDR3 nucleotides read TGTGCCAGCAGCCTACTCCAACGCTTGGGTAATGAAAAACTGTTTTTT.

The chain employs TRBV24-1 and TRBJ1-5, with TRBD1 matching 9 bases. This CDR3 has 15 residues. With V trimmed by 8 bases and J by 5 bases, 9 bases remained unmatched. Germline values: CDR1 KGHDR, CDR2 SFDVKD. The CDR3 loop reads CATTAGTGPYQPQHF. CDR3 coding DNA: TGTGCCACCACCGCCGGGACAGGGCCTTATCAGCCCCAGCATTTT.